This TCR beta chain came from a study of blood T cell repertoires in COVID-19. Study in general: Whether acute or convalescent, the COVID-19 samples came from the United States, Italy and Spain. PBMCs, B-cell-depleted T cells, or T cells provided the cDNA or gDNA that made up the material.

This clone has only one observation. Trimming stripped 1 base from V and 5 bases from J, with 11 bases between. Germline values: CDR1 LNHDA, CDR2 SQIVND (reference sequence). This CDR3 has 14 residues. In the original processing: Amplification from reference gene primers served as the basis for estimated nucleated cell counts. Only in-frame clones appear in the TCRdb table, and some are missing; sequencing was by immunoSEQ multiplex PCR. V, J and clone size were drawn from that table, and D and trimming were deduced from the DNA. The sample lists around 140,000 clones; 80% to 90% were seen once. Sequenced sample: peripheral blood. The chain carries TRBV19 and TRBJ1-1; no clear D gene. This receptor was taken from a woman between 50 and 59 years old with acute or convalescent COVID-19. The CDR3 loop reads CASSIGASETEAFF. CDR3 DNA sequence: TGTGCCAGTAGTATAGGAGCCTCCGAGACTGAAGCTTTCTTT.